The clone carrying this TCR beta chain was recorded a few times. Its specificity is not known. This record belongs to a study of STAT5B mutations in CD4+ large granular lymphocyte leukemia. Study-wide findings and caveats: TRBV06-family usage was enriched in top patient clones (8/27) versus controls (2/35). Main leukemic clonotypes were patient-specific, but 20% to 25% appeared at low frequency elsewhere.

Some clones are missing from TCRdb's copy, which holds only in-frame ones; the method was immunoSEQ multiplex PCR. The table lists fewer than 45,000 clones, more than 60% of them singletons. V was cut by 7 bases and J by 6 bases, with 7 bases left in between. Per the germline V gene, CDR1 is SNHLY and CDR2 is FYNNEI. The length of the CDR3 is 10 residues. V and J are TRBV2 and TRBJ2-7, with a weak D call TRBD1 (6 bases). The receptor's source is a human donor in good health. Sample: CD4+ T cells from blood buffy coats. CDR3 nucleotide sequence: TGTGCCAGCACAGGGGTCGAGCAGTACTTC. It translates to CASTGVEQYF.